The 5 T cell receptor beta chains given below trace back to one sample, sequenced in a study of blood T cell repertoires in COVID-19. Sequencing was performed with immunoSEQ multiplex PCR; in TCRdb, only in-frame clones are kept and a portion is missing. This table has approximately 250,000 clones, roughly 88% appearing once. Sequencing was carried out using peripheral blood. The origin of the receptors is a woman aged 40-49 years who had recovered from COVID-19.

The gene calls are TRBV6-5 and TRBJ1-2, with D perhaps matching TRBD1 (5 bases). With 0 bases removed from V and 7 bases from J, the gap between germline ends came to 12 bases. Germline values: CDR1 MNHEY, CDR2 SVGAGI. The CDR3 contains 14 residues. Written as DNA, the CDR3 is TGTGCCAGCAGTTACTCGGGCAGGGAAAGTGGCTACACCTTC. This encodes CASSYSGRESGYTF.

This chain joins TRBV29-1 and TRBJ1-4; TRBD1 might be the D (6 bases). CDR1 and CDR2 (germline): SQVTM, ANQGSEA. The CDR3 sequence is 13 residues long. V gave up 3 bases and J gave up 7 bases, with 12 bases separating them. CDR3 region: CSVEVRGGEKLFF. The CDR3 DNA follows: TGCAGCGTTGAGGTCAGGGGTGGTGAAAAACTGTTTTTT.

The V and J genes are TRBV5-1 and TRBJ1-2; D is unclear. CDR3 length: 15 amino acids. The germline CDR1 and CDR2 sequences are SGHRS and YFSETQ. Trimming removed 5 bases from V and 7 bases from J, with 21 bases in between. CDR3 residues: CASRVRLNWALGYTF. Here the CDR3 DNA reads TGCGCCAGCAGGGTTAGACTAAATTGGGCGCTTGGCTACACCTTC.

The CDR3 nucleotides are TGCAGCGTTGAAACTAGCGGGGGTTCAATGCATACGCAGTATTTT. This encodes CSVETSGGSMHTQYF. The chain carries TRBV29-1 and TRBJ2-3, with 11 bases identical to TRBD2. This CDR3 is built from 15 residues. The V segment lost 2 bases and the J segment 7 bases; nucleotides outside the gene matches: 8. Germline V lookup: CDR1 SQVTM, CDR2 ANQGSEA.

This sequence joins TRBV6-1 and TRBJ1-1; D gene uncertain. This CDR3 has 13 residues. The germline V gene encodes CDR1 MNHNS and CDR2 SASEGT. The V end lost 2 bases, the J end lost 3 bases, and 7 bases lay between the germline ends. CDR3: CASSERGYTEAFF. CDR3 bases: TGTGCCAGCAGTGAACGGGGATACACTGAAGCTTTCTTT.